What follows are 31 T cell receptor beta chains derived from one specimen sequenced in a study of cytomegalovirus exposure and HLA in healthy donors. The primer mix had 60 Vbeta and 13 Jbeta primers. Sequencing used immunoSEQ multiplex PCR; TCRdb keeps in-frame clones, though not all of them. The data hold about 110,000 clones, with approximately 84% observed a single time. Sequencing was performed on PBMCs. The receptors stem from a young man in good health and CMV-seronegative.

The CDR3 nucleotides are TGTGCCAGCAGCGGGCGGAACGATCAGCCCCAGCATTTT. Translation gives CASSGRNDQPQHF. The rearrangement joins TRBV9 to TRBJ1-5; D not certain. Trimming left V 3 bases short and J 5 bases short, with 9 bases between. Germline V gene data show CDR1 as SGDLS and CDR2 as YYNGEE. CDR3 length: 13 residues.

The chain carries TRBV7-3 and TRBJ2-1, with no clear D. Germline V gene data show CDR1 as SGHTA and CDR2 as FQGTGA. V was cut by 5 bases and J by 3 bases, with 11 bases left in between. The CDR3 sequence is 14 residues long. The CDR3 DNA reads TGTGCCAGCAGCCCCGAATCAGGCTACAATGAGCAGTTCTTC. It encodes CASSPESGYNEQFF.

J is TRBJ2-1 and V is TRBV23-1; D may be TRBD1 (5 bases). TRBV23-1 is classed as an ORF, of uncertain function. V lost 6 bases and J 9 bases, leaving 21 bases between the germline ends. CDR3 size: 15 residues. CDR3 region: CASSSIEDKESEQFF. CDR3 in DNA: TGCGCCAGCAGCTCAATCGAGGACAAAGAGTCTGAGCAGTTCTTC.

The chain has TRBV5-6 and TRBJ1-2; 9 bases line up with TRBD1. V lost 4 bases and J lost 4; bases outside the gene matches: 5. This CDR3 contains 14 residues. Per germline, CDR1 SGHDT and CDR2 YYEEEE. CDR3 sequence (DNA): TGTGCCAGCAGCAAGGACAGGGGAGCCTATGGCTACACCTTC. Its protein is CASSKDRGAYGYTF.

The V and J genes are TRBV4-1 and TRBJ2-5; D gene uncertain. The germline V and J ends were trimmed by 3 bases and 0 bases, with 5 bases remaining between them. The CDR3 is made up of 13 amino acids. The germline V gene encodes CDR1 MGHRA and CDR2 YSYEKL. The CDR3 DNA reads TGCGCCAGCAGCCAGGCCTACCAAGAGACCCAGTACTTC. Translated, it gives CASSQAYQETQYF.

The chain recombines TRBV5-1 with TRBJ2-7, with TRBD1 identical over 7 bases. Germline CDR1 reads SGHRS; CDR2 reads YFSETQ. V shed 4 bases and J 5 bases; nucleotides not matched to a gene: 3. The length of the CDR3 is 12 residues. The CDR3: CASSRQGHEQYF. For the CDR3, the DNA is TGCGCCAGCAGCCGACAGGGACACGAGCAGTACTTC. The variable domain in full, completed from reference TRBV5-1 and TRBJ2-7, reads KAGVTQTPRYLIKTRGQQVTLSCSPISGHRSVSWYQQTPGQGLQFLFEYFSETQRNKGNFPGRFSGRQFSNSRSEMNVSTLELGDSALYLCASSRQGHEQYFGPGTRLTVT.

The chain is built from TRBV7-9 and TRBJ2-7; 11 nucleotides line up with TRBD2. Germline lookup yields CDR1 SEHNR and CDR2 FQNEAQ (reference sequence). Germline trimming cut 5 bases from V and 0 bases from J; bases unmatched to any gene: 9. This CDR3 contains 17 residues. The CDR3 nucleotides read TGTGCCAGCAGCCAAACCTTTCTAGCGGGGGGCTCCTACGAGCAGTACTTC. Translation: CASSQTFLAGGSYEQYF.

The count of this clone is one. The gene calls are TRBV19 and TRBJ2-7; 7 positions match TRBD1. This CDR3 comprises 15 residues. After removal of 10 bases from V and 5 bases from J, the junction contained 17 bases not matched to a gene. CDR1 and CDR2 (germline): LNHDA, SQIVND (reference sequence). The CDR3 sequence is CATSRERGLVDEQYF. The CDR3 nucleotides are TGTGCCACCTCAAGGGAAAGGGGGCTCGTCGACGAGCAGTACTTC.

Notes on this clone: Other DNA sequences within the sample encode an identical CDR3. The V call is TRBV30, the J call TRBJ2-3; D remains ambiguous. The CDR3 totals 12 residues. From germline, CDR1 is GTSNPN and CDR2 SVGIG (reference sequence). V lost 0 bases, J lost 5 bases, and 6 bases lay in between. CDR3 protein: CAWSVRGDTQYF. CDR3 sequence (DNA): TGTGCCTGGAGTGTACGAGGAGATACGCAGTATTTT.

The chain uses TRBV5-8 and TRBJ1-5; D might be TRBD1 (5 bases). The germline gives CDR1 SGHTS, CDR2 YDEGEE. V lost 9 bases and J lost 5, with 15 bases in between. The CDR3 loop spans 13 amino acids. CDR3 nucleotides: TGTGCCAACGGGCCGGGGGTTCATCAGCCCCAGCATTTT. This encodes CANGPGVHQPQHF.

The V call is TRBV7-9, the J call TRBJ2-7; TRBD1 matches 8 bases. The CDR3 spans 15 residues. Germline lookup yields CDR1 SEHNR and CDR2 FQNEAQ (reference sequence). Trimming at V came to 4 bases and at J to 3 bases, leaving 8 bases not matched to a gene. The CDR3 reads CASSSRDRTFYEQYF. The CDR3, as DNA: TGTGCCAGCAGCTCGAGGGACAGGACGTTCTACGAGCAGTACTTC.

This chain uses TRBV11-2 with TRBJ2-7, with a tentative D call TRBD2 (5 bases). V gave up 1 base and J gave up 2 bases, with 9 bases separating them. The CDR3 has 14 residues. CDR1 and CDR2 (germline): SGHAT, FQNNGV. The CDR3 coding sequence is TGTGCCAGCAGCTTAGGTACGGGAACCTACGAGCAGTACTTC. Its protein is CASSLGTGTYEQYF.

This chain links TRBV25-1 with TRBJ2-2; possibly TRBD1 for D (6 bases). The V gene's germline CDR1 is MGHDK and CDR2 SYGVNS. V lost 5 bases and J 4 bases, leaving 14 bases between the germline ends. The CDR3 sequence is 15 residues long. DNA of the CDR3: TGTGCCAGCAGTAGGCACAGGGCGGGCACCGGGGAGCTGTTTTTT. Amino acids: CASSRHRAGTGELFF.

The chain couples TRBV5-4 to TRBJ1-6, with 7 bases aligning to TRBD1. The CDR3 sequence is 13 residues long. The germline gives CDR1 SGHNT, CDR2 YYREEE (reference sequence). V gave up 2 bases and J gave up 7 bases; unmatched junction bases: 0. The CDR3 coding sequence is TGTGCCAGCAGCTTACAGGGGAATTCACCCCTCCACTTT. Protein product: CASSLQGNSPLHF.

With regard to this clone: Sequence at one end of the junction differs from germline and may be a read error. The rearrangement links TRBV11-2 to TRBJ2-3; unclear D gene. Germline CDR1 reads SGHAT; CDR2 reads FQNNGV. The CDR3 has 10 amino acids. CDR3: CASSLDTQYF. CDR3 DNA: TGTGCCAGCAGCCTAGATACGCAGTATTTT.

V usage is TRBV7-2 and J usage is TRBJ1-4, with D unclear. V was trimmed by 5 bases and J by 8 bases, leaving 21 bases between them. Germline V CDR1 and CDR2: SGHTA, FQGNSA. This CDR3 is built from 16 residues. The CDR3 loop reads CASSPAPRRKNEKLFF. As DNA, the CDR3 is TGTGCCAGCAGCCCCGCCCCCAGGAGGAAAAACGAAAAACTGTTTTTT.

This clone appeared a single time. J is TRBJ2-1 and V is TRBV29-1, with TRBD2 matching 11 bases. The length of the CDR3 is 14 residues. Trimming cost V 6 bases and J 3 bases; bases outside gene matches: 4. CDR1 is SQVTM, CDR2 ANQGSEA, per germline. In DNA, the CDR3 is TGCAGCGTCGGGACTAGCGGTTACTACAATGAGCAGTTCTTC. Residues: CSVGTSGYYNEQFF.

The J gene is TRBJ2-5, the V gene TRBV29-1, with TRBD2 matching 7 bases. J lost 2 bases, V lost 7 bases, and 13 bases had no gene match. CDR3 length: 15 residues. The germline CDR1 and CDR2 sequences are SQVTM and ANQGSEA. The CDR3 reads CSAHITSARQETQYF. In DNA form, the CDR3 reads TGCAGCGCCCATATAACTAGCGCCAGACAAGAGACCCAGTACTTC.

The gene calls are TRBV28 and TRBJ2-1; 10 positions agree with TRBD1. The CDR3 spans 16 residues. Trimming at V came to 5 bases and at J to 14 bases, leaving 18 bases not matched to a gene. Germline-derived CDR1 and CDR2 are MDHEN and SYDVKM. CDR3 loop: CASSTPGTGASLREFF. CDR3 sequence (DNA): TGTGCCAGCAGTACTCCCGGGACAGGGGCGTCGTTGAGGGAGTTCTTC. Drawing the rest from reference TRBV28 and TRBJ2-1, the complete variable domain is DVKVTQSSRYLVKRTGEKVFLECVQDMDHENMFWYRQDPGLGLRLIYFSYDVKMKEKGDIPEGYSVSREKKERFSLILESASTNQTSMYLCASSTPGTGASLREFFGPGTRLTVL.

This clone has only a few counts. The chain recombines TRBV2 with TRBJ2-7; weak D call: TRBD2 (5 bases). The CDR3 is 12 residues long. Trimming took off 2 bases at V and 9 bases at J, with 11 bases between the two ends. Looked up from germline, CDR1 is SNHLY and CDR2 is FYNNEI. In DNA form, the CDR3 reads TGTGCCAGCAGTGAACGGGGAAACGGGCAGTACTTC. Protein product: CASSERGNGQYF.

CDR3 in amino acids: CASSQEDRGLSGNTIYF. In DNA form, the CDR3 reads TGCGCCAGCAGCCAAGAGGACAGGGGGCTGTCTGGAAACACCATATATTTT. The V call is TRBV4-1, the J call TRBJ1-3, with 11 bases identical to TRBD1. The CDR3 has 17 amino acids. Trimming at V came to 0 bases and at J to 1 base, leaving 2 bases not matched to a gene. Looked up from germline, CDR1 is MGHRA and CDR2 is YSYEKL.

The gene calls are TRBV4-1 and TRBJ2-7; 11 nucleotides match TRBD2. CDR1 and CDR2 from the germline V gene are MGHRA and YSYEKL. Trimming took 3 bases from V and 2 from J; bases not matched to a gene: 3. The CDR3 consists of 15 residues. In DNA, the CDR3 is TGCGCCAGCAGCCAGGATAGCGGGAGGGCCTACGAGCAGTACTTC. It translates to CASSQDSGRAYEQYF.

This sequence joins TRBV7-9 and TRBJ2-3; D unresolved. Trimming stripped 6 bases from V and 0 bases from J, with 13 bases between. CDR1 is SEHNR, CDR2 FQNEAQ, per germline (reference sequence). This CDR3 has 15 amino acids. This chain's CDR3 is CASSRSSKSTDTQYF. CDR3 in DNA: TGTGCCAGCAGTCGTAGCAGTAAGAGCACAGATACGCAGTATTTT.

This clone was observed a handful of times. V usage is TRBV4-1 and J usage is TRBJ2-7, with 12 bases lining up with TRBD2. Per germline, CDR1 MGHRA and CDR2 YSYEKL. After removal of 3 bases from V and 5 bases from J, the junction contained 5 bases not matched to a gene. The CDR3 contains 15 residues. DNA for the CDR3: TGCGCCAGCAGCCAGATGACTAGCGGGAGAAACGAGCAGTACTTC. Its translation is CASSQMTSGRNEQYF.

Concerning this clone: One end of the junction is discordant with germline, which a read error may explain. CDR3 coding DNA: TGTGCTAGCAGCTTAGTATCGGGAGCCGAGCAGTACTTC. Translated, it gives CASSLVSGAEQYF. The J gene is TRBJ2-7, the V gene TRBV7-7; perhaps TRBD2 as D (6 bases). The V gene's germline CDR1 is SSHAT and CDR2 FNYEAQ (reference sequence). The CDR3 runs 13 residues. Variable domain in full (rest from reference TRBV7-7 and TRBJ2-7): GAGVSQSPRYKVTKRGQDVTLRCDPISSHATLYWYQQALGQGPEFLTYFNYEAQPDKSGLPSDRFSAERPEGSISTLTIQRTEQRDSAMYRCASSLVSGAEQYFGPGTRLTVT.

The chain couples TRBV27 to TRBJ1-5; D perhaps matches TRBD1 (6 bases). Per the germline V gene, CDR1 is MNHEY and CDR2 is SMNVEV (reference sequence). V was pared by 6 bases and J by 5 bases, with 11 bases between. The CDR3 contains 13 residues. CDR3 in amino acids: CASSQGGDQPQHF. The CDR3 nucleotides are TGTGCCAGCAGCCAAGGGGGGGATCAGCCCCAGCATTTT.

The V call is TRBV19, the J call TRBJ1-5, with 7 bases lining up with TRBD1. CDR3 length: 15 residues. Trimming at V came to 4 bases and at J to 2 bases, leaving 5 bases not matched to a gene. The germline V gene encodes CDR1 LNHDA and CDR2 SQIVND (reference sequence). CDR3 region: CASSTRQGGNQPQHF. The CDR3, as DNA: TGTGCCAGTAGTACCCGACAGGGCGGCAATCAGCCCCAGCATTTT.

The chain is built from TRBV14 and TRBJ1-1; the D gene is possibly TRBD1 (5 bases). Germline values: CDR1 SGHDN, CDR2 FVKESK. The CDR3 contains 14 residues. Trimming cost V 4 bases and J 1 base, with 10 bases left between them. CDR3 nucleotides: TGTGCCAGCAGCCGTACCAGGGCGAACACTGAAGCTTTCTTT. Residues: CASSRTRANTEAFF.

This sequence joins TRBV15 and TRBJ2-1, with TRBD2 identical over 7 bases. J lost 3 bases, V lost 5 bases, and 7 bases had no gene match. CDR1 and CDR2 (germline): LNHNV, YYDKDF (reference sequence). This CDR3 contains 15 residues. CDR3 residues: CATSGRASGYNEQFF. CDR3 sequence (DNA): TGTGCCACCAGCGGACGGGCTAGCGGCTACAATGAGCAGTTCTTC.

This sequence joins TRBV5-3 and TRBJ1-6, with 8 bases that match TRBD1. TRBV5-3 is filed as an ORF, its function uncertain. CDR3 length: 19 residues. V dropped 0 bases and J dropped 3; count of bases not matched to a gene: 11. The CDR3 protein is CARSLGTGPPHNYNSPLHF. CDR3 nucleotides: TGTGCCAGAAGCTTGGGGACAGGGCCACCCCACAACTATAATTCACCCCTCCACTTT.

The chain uses TRBV6-1 and TRBJ2-2; D not certain. Trimming cost V 4 bases and J 4 bases, with 4 bases left between them. Germline CDR1 and CDR2: MNHNS and SASEGT. CDR3 length: 12 amino acids. In DNA form, the CDR3 reads TGTGCCAGCAGTGCGAGCACCGGGGAGCTGTTTTTT. Amino acids: CASSASTGELFF.